This is a list of T cell receptor beta chains from one sample in a study of cytomegalovirus exposure and HLA in healthy donors. The protocol was immunoSEQ multiplex PCR, while the TCRdb copy is restricted to in-frame clones and leaves out a portion. The sample has fewer than 110,000 clones, more than 70% seen once. What was sequenced was PBMCs. The receptors were sampled from a man younger than 35 in good health and CMV-seronegative. Each CDR3 is given with its conserved first and last residue. D genes are given only for firm matches. Rows give clone size only sometimes, using once, few, many, or a class for an expanded clone.

clone size | J gene | D gene | V gene | CDR3 DNA | CDR3 protein
- | TRBJ2-5 | TRBD2 | TRBV5-3 | TGTGCCAGAAGTCGTAGCGGGGGGAGGGAGACCCAGTACTTC | CARSRSGGRETQYF
once | TRBJ2-3 | - | TRBV18 | TGTGCCAGCTCACCACCTCTCAGCACAGATACGCAGTATTTT | CASSPPLSTDTQYF
many | TRBJ2-7 | TRBD1 | TRBV5-4 | TGTGCCAGCAGCGGAATTCAGGGGGCTGGCGAGCAGTACTTC | CASSGIQGAGEQYF
- | TRBJ2-2 | TRBD2 | TRBV5-4 | TGTGCCAGCAGCCCTAGGGACCGGGGGGCCGGGGAGCTGTTTTTT | CASSPRDRGAGELFF
- | TRBJ1-2 | - | TRBV5-4 | TGTGCCAGCAGCTTGCTAGCTAACTATGGCTACACCTTC | CASSLLANYGYTF
once | TRBJ2-3 | - | TRBV18 | TGTGCCAGCTCACCTTCCATCACAGATACGCAGTATTTT | CASSPSITDTQYF
- | TRBJ2-5 | - | TRBV5-5 | TGTGCCAGCAGCTCCGGACAGCTAGGCCAAGAGACCCAGTACTTC | CASSSGQLGQETQYF
- | TRBJ1-1 | TRBD1 | TRBV18 | TGTGCCAGCTCACCGTCCGGGACAGGGGGTCTTATAGCTTTCTTT | CASSPSGTGGLIAFF
- | TRBJ1-2 | - | TRBV5-4 | TGTGCCAGCAGCTCCGCCCAGGGTTTGGGCCAAGATGGCTACGCCTTC | CASSSAQGLGQDGYAF
many | TRBJ2-7 | - | TRBV7-6 | TGTGCCAGCAGCCCCACAGCCAACGAGCAGTACTTC | CASSPTANEQYF
- | TRBJ1-5 | TRBD1 | TRBV19 | TGTGCCAGTAGTACCGGACAGGAACACAGGCCCCAGCATTTT | CASSTGQEHRPQHF